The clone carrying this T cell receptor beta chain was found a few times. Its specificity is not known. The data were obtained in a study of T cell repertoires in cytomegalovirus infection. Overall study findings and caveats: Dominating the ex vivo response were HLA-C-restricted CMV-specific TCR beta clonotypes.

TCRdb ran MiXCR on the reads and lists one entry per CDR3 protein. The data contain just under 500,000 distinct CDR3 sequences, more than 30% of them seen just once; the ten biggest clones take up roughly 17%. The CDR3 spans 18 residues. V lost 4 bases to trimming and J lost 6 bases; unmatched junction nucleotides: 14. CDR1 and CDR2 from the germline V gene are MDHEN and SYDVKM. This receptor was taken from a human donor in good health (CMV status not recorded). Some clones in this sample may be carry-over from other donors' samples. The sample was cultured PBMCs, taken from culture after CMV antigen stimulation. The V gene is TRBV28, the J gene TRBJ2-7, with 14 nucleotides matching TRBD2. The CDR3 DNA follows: TGTGCCAGCAGTTCTTGGGGACTAGCGGGAGTGCAGCAGTTCGAGCAGTACTTC. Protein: CASSSWGLAGVQQFEQYF.